Included here is one T cell receptor beta chain sequence, with context. No antigen is known for it. Each sample had eight separate cDNA synthesis reactions. TCRdb re-analyzed the 5' RACE reads; it lists each CDR3 protein once, without DNA. Its table records about 350,000 distinct CDR3 sequences. The data originate from a study of monozygotic twins with inflammatory bowel disease. Study outcomes and limitations: Varying immunosuppressive regimens may have increased patient repertoire variability. Among IBD patients, TCRbeta diversity (inverse Simpson) was lower than in healthy co-twins.

This CDR3 region has 17 residues. Germline CDR1 and CDR2: MGHRA and YSYEKL. After skipping T cell sorting, the authors isolated total RNA from whole blood. This TCR was recovered from a human donor with ulcerative colitis or Crohn's disease, or a healthy co-twin of an affected twin (not recorded which). The chain carries TRBV4-1 and TRBJ2-1; the TCRdb D gene call, TRBD2, has no DNA to confirm it. Material: blood. The CDR3 protein is CASSQARTSGGNNEQFF.